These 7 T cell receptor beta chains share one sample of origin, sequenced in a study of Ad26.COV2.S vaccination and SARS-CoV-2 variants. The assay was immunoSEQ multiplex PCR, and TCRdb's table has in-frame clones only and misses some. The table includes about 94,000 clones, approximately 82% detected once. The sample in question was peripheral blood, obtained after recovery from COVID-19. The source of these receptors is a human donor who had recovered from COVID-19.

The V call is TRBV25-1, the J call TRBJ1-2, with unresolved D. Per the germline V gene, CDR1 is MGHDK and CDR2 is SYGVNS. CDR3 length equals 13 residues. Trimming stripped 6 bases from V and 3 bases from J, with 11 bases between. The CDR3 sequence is CASSPTRDYGYTF. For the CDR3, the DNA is TGTGCCAGCAGCCCAACAAGGGACTATGGCTACACCTTC.

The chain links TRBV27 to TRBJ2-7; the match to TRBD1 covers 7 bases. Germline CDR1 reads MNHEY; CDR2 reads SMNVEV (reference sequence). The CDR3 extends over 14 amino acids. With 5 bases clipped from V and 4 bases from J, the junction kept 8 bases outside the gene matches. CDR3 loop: CASSGLGGSYEQYF. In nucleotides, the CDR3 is TGTGCCAGCAGTGGCCTAGGGGGCTCATACGAGCAGTACTTC.

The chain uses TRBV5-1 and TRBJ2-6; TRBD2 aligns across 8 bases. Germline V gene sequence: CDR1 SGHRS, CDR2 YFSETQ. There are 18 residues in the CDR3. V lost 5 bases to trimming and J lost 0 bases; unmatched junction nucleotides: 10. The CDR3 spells CASRTGGRTFSGANVLTF. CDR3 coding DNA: TGCGCCAGCAGAACGGGCGGGAGGACTTTCTCTGGGGCCAACGTCCTGACTTTC.

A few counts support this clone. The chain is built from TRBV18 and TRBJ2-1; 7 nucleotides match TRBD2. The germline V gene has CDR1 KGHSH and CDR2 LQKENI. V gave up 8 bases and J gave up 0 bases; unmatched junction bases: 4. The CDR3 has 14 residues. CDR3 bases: TGTGCCAGCACTCGGGAGGTCTCCTACAATGAGCAGTTCTTC. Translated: CASTREVSYNEQFF.

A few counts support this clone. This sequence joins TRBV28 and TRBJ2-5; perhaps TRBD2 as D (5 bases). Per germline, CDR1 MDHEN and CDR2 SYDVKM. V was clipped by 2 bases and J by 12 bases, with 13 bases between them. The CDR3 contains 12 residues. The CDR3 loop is CASSLGSRDEYF. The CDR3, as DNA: TGTGCCAGCAGTTTAGGCAGCCGGGATGAGTACTTC.

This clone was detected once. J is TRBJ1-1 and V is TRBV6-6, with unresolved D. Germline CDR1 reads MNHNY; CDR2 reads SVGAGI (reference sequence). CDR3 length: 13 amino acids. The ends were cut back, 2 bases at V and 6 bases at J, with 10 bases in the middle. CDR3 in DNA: TGTGCCAGCAGTTACAATCGCTTGGCTGAAGCTTTCTTT. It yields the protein CASSYNRLAEAFF.

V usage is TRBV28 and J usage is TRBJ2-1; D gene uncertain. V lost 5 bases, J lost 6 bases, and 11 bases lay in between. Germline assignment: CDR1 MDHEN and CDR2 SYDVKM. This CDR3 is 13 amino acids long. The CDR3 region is CASSRETFNEQFF. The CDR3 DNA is TGTGCCAGCAGTCGTGAGACTTTCAATGAGCAGTTCTTC.